This T cell receptor (beta chain) is from a study of CD8+ T cells in alopecia areata. Following RNA extraction, reverse transcription yielded cDNA that acted as the sequencing template. Sequencing was performed with immunoSEQ multiplex PCR; in TCRdb, only in-frame clones are kept and a portion is missing. The sample holds 150,000 to 200,000 clones; 55% to 65% are singletons and the top ten take more than 4.5%. This CDR3 comprises 14 residues. V trimming: 3 bases; J trimming: 2 bases; junction bases outside the gene matches: 1. Germline V gives CDR1 LNHNV, CDR2 YYDKDF (reference sequence). The sequence was collected from a human donor in good health. The chain couples TRBV15 to TRBJ2-7, with 10 bases lining up with TRBD1. Specimen: CD4+ T cells sorted from blood. The CDR3 spells CATSRDRGAYEQYF. The CDR3 DNA is TGTGCCACCAGCAGGGACAGGGGGGCCTACGAGCAGTACTTC.